This T cell receptor beta chain was captured in a study of T cells in Graves' hyperthyroidism and ophthalmopathy. Study conclusions and caveats: Blood also carried most thyroid clonotypes expanded above 0.001. Ophthalmopathy got predicted by the model a median 6.5 months before its onset. The authors' 13 V-J model separated ophthalmopathy from stable hyperthyroidism.

The CDR3 runs to 13 residues. The germline gives CDR1 SGHAT, CDR2 FQNNGV. V lost 1 base and J 7 bases, leaving 10 bases between the germline ends. The sample holds many counts of this clonotype. The antigen remains unidentified. TCR beta CDR3 region amplification was performed from RNA transcripts. A set of HTBI primers served as the primers for a first-round RT-PCR of the TCR CDR3. MiXCR, run by TCRdb on the multiplex PCR reads, gives a single entry per CDR3 protein. The sample lists a few hundred thousand distinct CDR3 sequences, about 16% occurring once. This TCR came from a woman in her thirties with Graves' ophthalmopathy. The sequencing sample was made of blood. This chain uses TRBV11-2 with TRBJ2-5; tentatively, D is TRBD1 or TRBD2 (7 bases each). The CDR3 spells CASSLVRGGTQYF. The CDR3, as DNA: TGTGCCAGCAGCTTAGTCAGGGGGGGGACCCAGTACTTC.